The 15 T cell receptor beta chains in this list originate from one sample, sequenced in a study of T cells after yellow fever vaccination. Each CDR3 protein is one row after TCRdb ran MiXCR on the 5' RACE reads. The sample has over 250,000 distinct CDR3 sequences, about 4% seen once; the top ten hold about 26%. The sequenced sample was PBMCs, obtained 5 days after the yellow fever booster vaccination. These TCRs come from a man aged 18 to 29 who received the YFV17D yellow fever vaccine.

The chain carries TRBV18 and TRBJ2-7, with D tentatively TRBD2 (5 bases). CDR1 is KGHSH, CDR2 LQKENI, per germline. The CDR3 has 14 residues. V lost 6 bases and J lost 0, with 12 bases in between. The CDR3 is CASSYLEGSYEQYF. The DNA of the CDR3 is TGTGCCAGCTCGTACCTCGAGGGCTCCTACGAGCAGTACTTC.

This clonotype has ten or more counts. The chain uses TRBV6-5 and TRBJ2-5; 7 bases are a match to TRBD2. Germline V CDR1 and CDR2: MNHEY, SVGAGI. Trimming removed 6 bases from V and 5 bases from J; junction bases left unmatched: 9. There are 14 residues in the CDR3. CDR3 residues: CASSRGEGGETQYF. The CDR3 DNA follows: TGTGCCAGCAGCCGGGGGGAGGGTGGCGAGACCCAGTACTTC.

Ten or more counts support this clonotype. V usage is TRBV12-3 or TRBV12-4 and J usage is TRBJ2-6; D gene unclear. V shed 6 bases and J shed 4 bases, with 13 bases lying between them. The CDR3 is made up of 15 amino acids. DNA of the CDR3: TGTGCCAGCAGCCCCCCAGCGTTCGGGGCCAACGTCCTGACTTTC. Its protein is CASSPPAFGANVLTF.

The rearrangement uses TRBV12-3 or TRBV12-4 and TRBJ1-1; D perhaps matches TRBD1 (5 bases). The CDR3 spans 14 residues. Trimming removed 1 base at V and 10 bases at J, with 16 bases between. In DNA, the CDR3 is TGTGCCAGCAGTTTAGGGGTGGGGGAGTTGGCAGCTTTCTTT. Translated: CASSLGVGELAAFF.

Concerning this clonotype itself: The junction departs from germline at one end; a sequencing error may be responsible. The V call is TRBV7-9, the J call TRBJ2-2; possibly TRBD2 for D (5 bases). CDR1 SEHNR and CDR2 FQNEAQ come from the germline V gene (reference sequence). The CDR3 contains 14 residues. The CDR3 coding sequence is TGTGCCAGCAGCCCTCAGACTGTGTCCGGGGAGCTGATTTTT. It yields the protein CASSPQTVSGELIF. The complete variable domain, with remaining parts taken from reference TRBV7-9 and TRBJ2-2, reads DTGVSQNPRHKITKRGQNVTFRCDPISEHNRLYWYRQTLGQGPEFLTYFQNEAQLEKSRLLSDRFSAERPKGSFSTLEIQRTEQGDSAMYLCASSPQTVSGELIFGEGSRLTVL.

This clonotype was seen a few times. The V call is TRBV2, the J call TRBJ1-2; D is undetermined. The CDR3 spans 14 residues. V lost 7 bases, J lost 6 bases, and 18 bases lay in between. Germline V gene data show CDR1 as SNHLY and CDR2 as FYNNEI. The chain's CDR3 is CASMRGPRYDGYTF. The CDR3 DNA reads as TGTGCCAGCATGAGAGGCCCGAGATATGATGGCTACACCTTC.

The chain couples TRBV27 to TRBJ2-2, with D possibly called TRBD1 or TRBD2 (5 bases each). With 0 bases removed from V and 6 bases from J, the gap between germline ends came to 14 bases. The germline V gene encodes CDR1 MNHEY and CDR2 SMNVEV (reference sequence). This CDR3 spans 16 amino acids. This CDR3 is CASSLSRGIGAGELFF. DNA for the CDR3: TGTGCCAGCAGTTTATCGAGGGGCATAGGAGCCGGGGAGCTGTTTTTT.

This clonotype occurred a few times. The genes are TRBV9 and TRBJ1-6; D uncertain. This CDR3 is built from 15 residues. V shed 0 bases and J shed 7 bases, with 11 bases lying between them. Looked up from germline, CDR1 is SGDLS and CDR2 is YYNGEE. The CDR3 sequence is CASSVEVMGNSPLHF. In DNA, the CDR3 is TGTGCCAGCAGCGTAGAGGTTATGGGGAATTCACCCCTCCACTTT.

The CDR3 reads CAIGQGANTGELFF. The CDR3 nucleotides read TGTGCCATCGGACAGGGGGCGAACACCGGGGAGCTGTTTTTT. The chain employs TRBV6-6 and TRBJ2-2; TRBD1 matches 10 bases. From germline, CDR1 is MNHNY and CDR2 SVGAGI (reference sequence). The J segment lost 0 bases and the V segment lost 10 bases, leaving 2 bases of the junction unmatched. The CDR3 is 14 residues long.

In its sample, this clonotype was seen many times. The chain links TRBV29-1 to TRBJ1-5; D is uncertain. V was pared by 4 bases and J by 5 bases, with 9 bases between. Germline V CDR1 and CDR2: SQVTM, ANQGSEA. The CDR3 consists of 12 residues. The CDR3 sequence is CSVADFHQPQHF. DNA for the CDR3: TGCAGCGTTGCGGACTTCCATCAGCCCCAGCATTTT.

The sample holds many counts of this clonotype. The rearrangement links TRBV20-1 to TRBJ1-2; 7 bases align to TRBD1. In germline, CDR1 is DFQATT, CDR2 SNEGSKA (reference sequence). J was trimmed by 2 bases and V by 5 bases; bases with no gene match: 14. The CDR3 is made up of 16 amino acids. The CDR3 sequence: CSAPESNRGVNYGYTF. CDR3 DNA sequence: TGCAGTGCTCCCGAATCAAACAGGGGAGTCAACTATGGCTACACCTTC.

This clonotype has only a few counts. The chain recombines TRBV23-1 with TRBJ2-7; D might be TRBD1 or TRBD2, each matching 5 bases. TRBV23-1 has ORF status, its function being uncertain. V dropped 8 bases and J dropped 0 bases, with 11 bases sitting between them. The CDR3 has 13 amino acids. This CDR3 is CASRDRNSYEQYF. For the CDR3, the DNA is TGCGCCAGCCGGGACCGCAACTCCTACGAGCAGTACTTC.

In this sample, this clonotype turned up a few times. This chain connects TRBV4-3 to TRBJ2-3, with 10 nucleotides matching TRBD2. Germline CDR1 LGHNA, CDR2 YSLEER. There are 16 residues in the CDR3. V trimming: 0 bases; J trimming: 4 bases; junction bases outside the gene matches: 4. CDR3 amino acids: CASSQDLAGGADTQYF. The CDR3 region has the DNA TGCGCCAGCAGCCAAGATTTAGCGGGGGGCGCAGATACGCAGTATTTT.

This clonotype was recorded many times. This chain connects TRBV5-1 to TRBJ1-2; perhaps TRBD1 as D (6 bases). Trimming shortened V by 0 bases and J by 4 bases, and 28 bases separated the two germline ends. The germline V gene has CDR1 SGHRS and CDR2 YFSETQ. The CDR3 is 20 residues long. The CDR3 protein is CASSLGQPYRAPRSTYGYTF. CDR3 DNA: TGCGCCAGCAGCTTGGGGCAACCCTACAGGGCCCCGCGTTCCACCTATGGCTACACCTTC.

This clonotype was found a few times. The chain couples TRBV7-9 to TRBJ1-2, with D tentatively TRBD1 (5 bases). The CDR3 contains 17 residues. V lost 4 bases to trimming and J lost 2 bases, with 20 bases between them. CDR1 is SEHNR, CDR2 FQNEAQ, per germline (reference sequence). As DNA, the CDR3 is TGTGCCAGCAGCTCTCGAGGGGTTGAAATAATAAACTATGGCTACACCTTC. Translated: CASSSRGVEIINYGYTF.